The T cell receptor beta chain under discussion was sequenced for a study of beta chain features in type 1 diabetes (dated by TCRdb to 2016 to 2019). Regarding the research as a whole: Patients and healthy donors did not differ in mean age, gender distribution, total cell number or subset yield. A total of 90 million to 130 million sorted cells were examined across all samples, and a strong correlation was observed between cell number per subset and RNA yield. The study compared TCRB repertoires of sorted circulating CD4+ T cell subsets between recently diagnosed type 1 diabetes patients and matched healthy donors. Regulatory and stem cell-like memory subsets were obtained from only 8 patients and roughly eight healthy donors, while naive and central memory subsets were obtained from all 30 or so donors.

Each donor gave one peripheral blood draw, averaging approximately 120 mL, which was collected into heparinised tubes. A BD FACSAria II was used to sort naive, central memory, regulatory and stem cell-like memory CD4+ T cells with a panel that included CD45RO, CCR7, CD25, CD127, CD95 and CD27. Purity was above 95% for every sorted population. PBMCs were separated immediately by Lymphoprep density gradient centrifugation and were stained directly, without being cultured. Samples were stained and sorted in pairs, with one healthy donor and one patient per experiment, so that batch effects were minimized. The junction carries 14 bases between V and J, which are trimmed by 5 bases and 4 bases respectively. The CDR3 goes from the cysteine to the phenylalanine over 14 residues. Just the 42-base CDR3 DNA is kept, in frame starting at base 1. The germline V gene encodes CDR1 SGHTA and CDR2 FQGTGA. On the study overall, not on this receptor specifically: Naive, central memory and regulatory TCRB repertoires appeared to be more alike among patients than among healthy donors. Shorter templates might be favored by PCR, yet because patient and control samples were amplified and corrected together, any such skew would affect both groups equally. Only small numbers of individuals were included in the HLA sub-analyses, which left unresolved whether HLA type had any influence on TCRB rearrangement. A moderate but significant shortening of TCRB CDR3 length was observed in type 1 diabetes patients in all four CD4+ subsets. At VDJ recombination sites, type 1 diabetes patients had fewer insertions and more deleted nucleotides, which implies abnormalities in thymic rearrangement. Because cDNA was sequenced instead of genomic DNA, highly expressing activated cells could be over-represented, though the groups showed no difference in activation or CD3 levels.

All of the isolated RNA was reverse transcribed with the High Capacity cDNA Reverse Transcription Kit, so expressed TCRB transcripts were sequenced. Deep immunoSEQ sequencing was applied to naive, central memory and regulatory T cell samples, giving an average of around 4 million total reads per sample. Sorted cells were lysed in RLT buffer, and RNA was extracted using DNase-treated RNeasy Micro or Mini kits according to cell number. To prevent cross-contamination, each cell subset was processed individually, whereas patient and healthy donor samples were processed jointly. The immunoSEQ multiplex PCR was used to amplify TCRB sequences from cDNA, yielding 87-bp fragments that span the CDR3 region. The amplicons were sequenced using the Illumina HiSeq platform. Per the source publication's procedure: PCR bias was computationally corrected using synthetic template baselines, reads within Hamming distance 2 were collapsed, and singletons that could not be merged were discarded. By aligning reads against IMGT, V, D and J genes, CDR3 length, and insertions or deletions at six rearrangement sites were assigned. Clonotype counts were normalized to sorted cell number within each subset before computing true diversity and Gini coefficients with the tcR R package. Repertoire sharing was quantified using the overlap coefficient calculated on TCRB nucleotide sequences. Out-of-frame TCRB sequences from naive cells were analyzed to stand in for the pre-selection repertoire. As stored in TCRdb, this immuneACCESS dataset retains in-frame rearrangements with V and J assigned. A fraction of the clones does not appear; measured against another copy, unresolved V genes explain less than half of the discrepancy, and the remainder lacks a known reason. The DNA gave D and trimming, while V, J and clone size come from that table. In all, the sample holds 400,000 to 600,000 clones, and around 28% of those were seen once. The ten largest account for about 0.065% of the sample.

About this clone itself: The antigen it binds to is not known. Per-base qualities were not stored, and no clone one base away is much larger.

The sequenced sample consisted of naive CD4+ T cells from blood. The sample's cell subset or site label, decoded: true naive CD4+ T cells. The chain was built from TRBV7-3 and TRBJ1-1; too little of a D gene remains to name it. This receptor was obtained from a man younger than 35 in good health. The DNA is TGTGCCAGCAGCCTAATAGTGGGGAGCACTGAAGCTTTCTTT. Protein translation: CASSLIVGSTEAFF.